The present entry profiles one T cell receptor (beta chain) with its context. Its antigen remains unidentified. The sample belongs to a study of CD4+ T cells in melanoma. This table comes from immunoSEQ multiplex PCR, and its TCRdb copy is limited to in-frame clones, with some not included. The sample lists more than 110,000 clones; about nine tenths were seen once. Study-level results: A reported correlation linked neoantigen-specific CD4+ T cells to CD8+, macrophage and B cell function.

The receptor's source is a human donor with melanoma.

CDR3 sequence: CASSYDQGGNQPQHF. In nucleotides, the CDR3 is TGTGCCAGCAGCTATGACCAAGGAGGCAATCAGCCCCAGCATTTT. The chain carries TRBV7-2 and TRBJ1-5; no clear D. Trimming removed 4 bases from V and 2 bases from J, with 12 bases in between. There are 15 residues in the CDR3. CDR1 and CDR2 (germline): SGHTA, FQGNSA.